Listed here are 9 T cell receptor beta chains from one sample, sequenced in a study of T cell responses to AZD1222 COVID-19 vaccine. Repertoires were generated with immunoSEQ multiplex PCR, while TCRdb's copy carries only in-frame clones and drops some. Found here are approximately 100,000 clones, about 94% of them singletons; the top ten hold around 5%. Sequences were derived from peripheral blood, sampled on day 0 of AZD1222 vaccination. These receptors originate from an adult in good health.

The rearrangement links TRBV9 to TRBJ2-3, with TRBD2 matching 7 bases. The CDR3 contains 15 residues. Germline loops: CDR1 SGDLS, CDR2 YYNGEE. Germline trimming cut 2 bases from V and 0 bases from J; bases unmatched to any gene: 3. The CDR3 spells CASSVLSGSTDTQYF. The CDR3 nucleotides read TGTGCCAGCAGCGTCCTTAGCGGGAGCACAGATACGCAGTATTTT.

The chain joins TRBV4-1 to TRBJ1-6; D gene uncertain. CDR1 and CDR2 (germline): MGHRA, YSYEKL. This CDR3 is 13 amino acids long. Trimming took off 4 bases at V and 4 bases at J, with 5 bases between the two ends. The CDR3 sequence is CASSPGYNSPLHF. As DNA, the CDR3 is TGCGCCAGCAGCCCGGGGTATAATTCACCCCTCCACTTT.

V is TRBV23-1 and J is TRBJ1-2; a weak D match, TRBD1 (5 bases). TRBV23-1 is noted as an ORF with a role that remains uncertain. This CDR3 region has 15 residues. Between the trimmed V and J ends, which lost 4 bases and 8 bases, there was a span of 20 bases. CDR3 DNA sequence: TGCGCCAGCAGTCGAACAGGTGAAATAAAAGGAGGCTACACCTTC. It encodes CASSRTGEIKGGYTF.

The chain has TRBV29-1 and TRBJ2-3; perhaps TRBD1 as D (5 bases). Germline CDR1 and CDR2: SQVTM and ANQGSEA. V gave up 6 bases and J gave up 4 bases, with 11 bases separating them. This CDR3 is built from 12 residues. The CDR3 region has the DNA TGCAGCGTAAGGGGTCAGCCAGATACGCAGTATTTT. This encodes CSVRGQPDTQYF.

The chain joins TRBV29-1 to TRBJ2-6; D is unresolved. CDR3 length: 14 residues. CDR1 and CDR2 from the germline V gene are SQVTM and ANQGSEA. V shed 5 bases and J shed 0 bases, with 8 bases lying between them. CDR3 coding DNA: TGCAGCGTTCCTGGGAACTCTGGGGCCAACGTCCTGACTTTC. As protein: CSVPGNSGANVLTF.

The chain joins TRBV14 to TRBJ1-1; 12 nucleotides line up with TRBD1. In germline, CDR1 is SGHDN, CDR2 FVKESK. The length of the CDR3 is 18 residues. The V gene end was trimmed by 0 bases and the J gene end by 5 bases; junction bases not matched to a gene: 10. The CDR3 here is CASSQDEGQGARETEAFF. In nucleotides, the CDR3 is TGTGCCAGCAGCCAAGATGAGGGACAGGGGGCTCGGGAAACTGAAGCTTTCTTT.

The chain recombines TRBV15 with TRBJ2-7; 9 nucleotides align to TRBD1. The germline V gene encodes CDR1 LNHNV and CDR2 YYDKDF (reference sequence). This CDR3 contains 16 residues. V lost 4 bases and J lost 7; bases outside the gene matches: 14. The DNA for the CDR3 is TGTGCCACCAGCAACGATGGGTCACAGGACAGGGGAGAGCAGTACTTC. It specifies CATSNDGSQDRGEQYF.

CDR3: CASSLLYEAFF. CDR3 DNA: TGTGCCAGCAGTCTTCTCTATGAAGCTTTCTTT. The J gene is TRBJ1-1, the V gene TRBV2; D unresolved. Germline assignment: CDR1 SNHLY and CDR2 FYNNEI. The CDR3 covers 11 residues. With 5 bases removed from V and 7 bases from J, the gap between germline ends came to 8 bases.

J is TRBJ2-1 and V is TRBV5-1; TRBD2 matches at 8 bases. CDR1 is SGHRS and CDR2 is YFSETQ in the germline V gene. The CDR3 sequence is 15 residues long. V lost 4 bases, J lost 4 bases, and 7 bases stayed unmatched. The CDR3 DNA sequence: TGCGCCAGCAGCCCTAATAGCGGGATATACAATGAGCAGTTCTTC. Its protein is CASSPNSGIYNEQFF.